Presented here are 30 T cell receptor beta chains from one specimen sequenced in a study of CD8 T cells in Susac syndrome. The RNA, about 0.5 to 1 ug, was put through reverse transcription using random hexamers. TCRdb ran MiXCR on the immunoSEQ multiplex PCR reads and lists one entry per CDR3 protein. The sample lists around 300,000 distinct CDR3 sequences; about 91% were seen once. Sequencing input: CD4+ T cells from PBMCs. The origin of the receptors is a human donor with multiple sclerosis.

V and J are TRBV20-1 and TRBJ2-2; the D gene is possibly TRBD1 (5 bases). The CDR3 consists of 14 residues. The V gene's germline CDR1 is DFQATT and CDR2 SNEGSKA (reference sequence). The germline V and J ends were trimmed by 0 bases and 5 bases, with 10 bases remaining between them. The CDR3 sequence is CSARDRVRTGELFF. The CDR3, as DNA: TGCAGTGCTAGAGACAGGGTACGGACCGGGGAGCTGTTTTTT.

The genes are TRBV14 and TRBJ2-1; possible D gene TRBD2, 6 bases. This CDR3 region has 14 residues. With 8 bases removed from V and 6 bases from J, the gap between germline ends came to 17 bases. Germline V lookup: CDR1 SGHDN, CDR2 FVKESK. DNA of the CDR3: TGTGCCAGCTCGTGGGGAGGAGGCCTCAATGAGCAGTTCTTC. As protein: CASSWGGGLNEQFF.

This sequence joins TRBV18 and TRBJ2-3; D is ambiguous. Germline V gene data show CDR1 as KGHSH and CDR2 as LQKENI. This CDR3 has 15 residues. Trimming pared 3 bases from V and 2 bases from J, leaving 12 bases between. CDR3 amino acids: CASSPLPRDTDTQYF. As DNA, the CDR3 is TGTGCCAGCTCACCCCTACCCCGCGACACAGATACGCAGTATTTT. The variable domain in full, with the rest retrieved from reference TRBV18 and TRBJ2-3, is NAGVMQNPRHLVRRRGQEARLRCSPMKGHSHVYWYRQLPEEGLKFMVYLQKENIIDESGMPKERFSAEFPKEGPSILRIQQVVRGDSAAYFCASSPLPRDTDTQYFGPGTRLTVL.

J is TRBJ1-2 and V is TRBV19, with D perhaps TRBD1 (5 bases). This CDR3 spans 13 amino acids. Trimming took 1 base from V and 4 from J, leaving 7 bases between them. In germline, CDR1 is LNHDA, CDR2 SQIVND (reference sequence). The DNA of the CDR3 is TGTGCCAGTAGTATAGGGGGCGTCTATGGCTACACCTTC. Translating it yields CASSIGGVYGYTF.

In this sample, this clonotype turned up a few times. The chain joins TRBV5-1 to TRBJ2-6; possibly TRBD1 for D (7 bases). V was trimmed by 5 bases and J by 4 bases, leaving 13 bases between them. The germline V gene encodes CDR1 SGHRS and CDR2 YFSETQ. The CDR3 runs to 15 residues. The DNA for the CDR3 is TGCGCCAGCAGAACCAGGGGGGCCGGGGCCAACGTCCTGACTTTC. Encoded protein: CASRTRGAGANVLTF.

The rearrangement uses TRBV30 and TRBJ1-5, with D possibly TRBD1 on 6 matching bases. Germline assignment: CDR1 GTSNPN and CDR2 SVGIG (reference sequence). This CDR3 has 13 amino acids. Trimming took off 8 bases at V and 2 bases at J, with 13 bases between the two ends. CDR3 residues: CARGRGGNQPQHF. CDR3 DNA: TGTGCCCGGGGCAGGGGCGGCAATCAGCCCCAGCATTTT.

This rearrangement joins TRBV6-5 to TRBJ1-2; D is perhaps TRBD1 (5 bases). This CDR3 is 14 amino acids long. Trimming took off 7 bases at V and 0 bases at J, with 12 bases between the two ends. CDR1 is MNHEY, CDR2 SVGAGI, per germline. The CDR3 DNA is TGTGCCAGCACTACGACAGATACTAACTATGGCTACACCTTC. This sequence encodes CASTTTDTNYGYTF.

The J gene is TRBJ2-7, the V gene TRBV25-1, with no clear D. The CDR3 runs to 13 residues. CDR1 and CDR2 (germline): MGHDK, SYGVNS. V lost 5 bases to trimming and J lost 0 bases, with 8 bases between them. The CDR3 reads CASSKILSYEQYF. CDR3 DNA sequence: TGTGCCAGCAGTAAGATTCTCTCCTACGAGCAGTACTTC.

In its sample, this clonotype was seen once. The chain recombines TRBV30 with TRBJ1-5, with 7 bases lining up with TRBD1. J gave up 4 bases and V 2 bases, and 8 bases lay outside the gene matches. The CDR3 has 15 residues. Germline assignment: CDR1 GTSNPN and CDR2 SVGIG (reference sequence). The CDR3 loop reads CAWSSGTESNQPQHF. CDR3 nucleotides: TGTGCCTGGAGTTCCGGGACAGAGTCGAATCAGCCCCAGCATTTT.

This clonotype was found a few times. The chain joins TRBV30 to TRBJ1-6, with 9 nucleotides matching TRBD1. CDR1 and CDR2 from the germline V gene are GTSNPN and SVGIG (reference sequence). Trimming removed 7 bases from V and 10 bases from J; junction bases left unmatched: 8. CDR3 length: 13 amino acids. The CDR3 sequence: CASSRDRESPLHF. In nucleotides, the CDR3 is TGTGCCTCCTCCCGGGACAGGGAATCACCCCTCCACTTT.

This chain uses TRBV29-1 with TRBJ2-1; TRBD2 matches 14 bases. The junction had 5 bases not matched to a gene; V was cut back by 1 base and J by 0 bases. CDR3 size: 18 residues. The germline gives CDR1 SQVTM, CDR2 ANQGSEA. This chain's CDR3 is CSVEGLAGGSSSYNEQFF. The CDR3 DNA sequence: TGCAGCGTTGAAGGACTAGCGGGAGGGTCTAGCTCCTACAATGAGCAGTTCTTC.

V and J are TRBV2 and TRBJ1-1; no definite D call. The CDR3 runs to 13 residues. Between the trimmed V and J ends, which lost 7 bases and 0 bases, there was a span of 9 bases. Germline CDR1 SNHLY, CDR2 FYNNEI. The CDR3 coding sequence is TGTGCCAGCAAGTTAGAGCTGAACACTGAAGCTTTCTTT. This encodes CASKLELNTEAFF.

This sequence joins TRBV29-1 and TRBJ2-7, with 8 positions matching TRBD1. The V gene's germline CDR1 is SQVTM and CDR2 ANQGSEA. CDR3 length equals 13 residues. Trimming took 4 bases from V and 5 from J; bases not matched to a gene: 7. CDR3 amino acids: CSVVISGGNEQYF. The CDR3 bases are TGCAGCGTTGTCATTTCAGGGGGCAACGAGCAGTACTTC.

This clonotype was detected only a few times. The chain uses TRBV12-3 or TRBV12-4 and TRBJ2-7; a possible D gene is TRBD1 (5 bases). The germline V and J ends were trimmed by 5 bases and 3 bases, with 11 bases remaining between them. The CDR3 totals 13 residues. CDR3 amino acids: CASSGARFYEQYF. Written as DNA, the CDR3 is TGTGCCAGCAGTGGGGCAAGGTTCTACGAGCAGTACTTC.

This chain connects TRBV6-5 to TRBJ1-1; D is possibly TRBD1 (6 bases). V dropped 5 bases and J dropped 3 bases, with 13 bases sitting between them. CDR3 length: 14 amino acids. CDR1 MNHEY and CDR2 SVGAGI come from the germline V gene. The CDR3 DNA reads TGTGCCAGCAGTGGCCAGGGGCCCCACACTGAAGCTTTCTTT. Translating it yields CASSGQGPHTEAFF.

The chain combines TRBV20-1 with TRBJ2-2, with D uncertain. The germline gives CDR1 DFQATT, CDR2 SNEGSKA (reference sequence). The CDR3 spans 13 residues. Trimming cost V 4 bases and J 7 bases, with 13 bases left between them. The CDR3 DNA follows: TGCAGTGCTAAAGGGCAGGTTGGCGGGGAGCTGTTTTTT. As protein: CSAKGQVGGELFF.

The sample holds one count of this clonotype. The chain joins TRBV20-1 to TRBJ2-2; TRBD2 aligns across 11 bases. The germline CDR1 and CDR2 sequences are DFQATT and SNEGSKA (reference sequence). V lost 1 base, J lost 7 bases, and 5 bases stayed unmatched. The CDR3 runs 15 residues. The CDR3 region is CSARATSGNIGELFF. In nucleotides, the CDR3 is TGCAGTGCTAGAGCGACTAGCGGGAATATCGGGGAGCTGTTTTTT.

The chain employs TRBV12-3 or TRBV12-4 and TRBJ1-2; no reliable D call. The CDR3 extends over 13 amino acids. The germline V and J ends were trimmed by 10 bases and 3 bases, with 15 bases remaining between them. In DNA form, the CDR3 reads TGTGCCAATACAAATGAGGCACACTATGGCTACACCTTC. It is translated as CANTNEAHYGYTF.

The chain is built from TRBV7-3 and TRBJ2-7; weak D call: TRBD2 (6 bases). The V gene's germline CDR1 is SGHTA and CDR2 FQGTGA. V was cut by 5 bases and J by 5 bases, with 13 bases left in between. The length of the CDR3 is 13 residues. CDR3 loop: CASSLVGEDEQYF. The CDR3 region has the DNA TGTGCCAGCAGCCTCGTGGGGGAGGACGAGCAGTACTTC.

The count of this clonotype is one. This sequence joins TRBV7-2 and TRBJ2-7; D gene uncertain. The CDR3 consists of 14 residues. Trimming shortened V by 2 bases and J by 6 bases, and 14 bases separated the two germline ends. Germline CDR1 and CDR2: SGHTA and FQGNSA. The CDR3 DNA reads TGTGCCAGCAGCTTACTGGGCCCTACCAGCGAGCAGTACTTC. Its translation: CASSLLGPTSEQYF.

The chain couples TRBV11-3 to TRBJ2-2; D possibly corresponds to TRBD2 (6 bases). Trimming stripped 5 bases from V and 5 bases from J, with 18 bases between. This CDR3 is 16 amino acids long. Germline assignment: CDR1 SGHNT and CDR2 YENEEA. CDR3 loop: CASSLFGTSPTGELFF. The CDR3 DNA reads TGTGCCAGCAGCCTCTTCGGGACTTCCCCAACCGGGGAGCTGTTTTTT.

The J gene is TRBJ2-5, the V gene TRBV3-1; D might be TRBD2 (6 bases). Germline loops: CDR1 LGHDT, CDR2 YNNKEL (reference sequence). Trimming shortened V by 5 bases and J by 4 bases, and 20 bases separated the two germline ends. The CDR3 spans 16 residues. The chain's CDR3 is CASSIATPAGTETQYF. The CDR3 coding sequence is TGTGCCAGCAGCATAGCGACACCGGCGGGGACAGAGACCCAGTACTTC.

J is TRBJ2-1 and V is TRBV20-1, with 10 bases lining up with TRBD2. V trimming: 3 bases; J trimming: 7 bases; junction bases outside the gene matches: 6. The CDR3 contains 14 residues. Per the germline V gene, CDR1 is DFQATT and CDR2 is SNEGSKA (reference sequence). The CDR3 sequence: CSARVLAGVNEQFF. CDR3 sequence (DNA): TGCAGTGCTAGGGTCCTAGCGGGAGTTAATGAGCAGTTCTTC.

The genes are TRBV29-1 and TRBJ1-5; D may be TRBD1 (6 bases). The V gene lost 7 bases and the J gene lost 4 bases, with 20 bases spanning the gap. Germline values: CDR1 SQVTM, CDR2 ANQGSEA. This CDR3 is built from 15 residues. The CDR3 DNA sequence: TGCAGCGCCGCGCCGGCAGGGGCTTCAAATCAGCCCCAGCATTTT. Translating gives CSAAPAGASNQPQHF.

The V call is TRBV4-1, the J call TRBJ1-6; no reliable D call. CDR1 and CDR2 (germline): MGHRA, YSYEKL. The CDR3 totals 14 residues. Trimming removed 0 bases from V and 13 bases from J, with 13 bases in between. The CDR3, as DNA: TGCGCCAGCAGCCAAGAAGAAGTTGGTACGCCCCTCCACTTT. Translation: CASSQEEVGTPLHF.

The rearrangement joins TRBV14 to TRBJ1-1; D is unresolved. The germline CDR1 and CDR2 sequences are SGHDN and FVKESK. The CDR3 sequence is 16 residues long. V lost 0 bases, J lost 8 bases, and 19 bases lay in between. CDR3 sequence reads: CASSQELLGSRREAFF. The CDR3 coding sequence is TGTGCCAGCAGCCAAGAATTATTGGGCAGCCGGCGGGAAGCTTTCTTT.

The CDR3, as DNA: TGTGCCAGCAGCTCGGACAGGATCAATGAGCAGTTCTTC. Amino acid sequence: CASSSDRINEQFF. V is TRBV7-8 and J is TRBJ2-1, with TRBD1 identical over 7 bases. The CDR3 is made up of 13 amino acids. The trim removed 4 bases at V and 6 bases at J, leaving 3 bases unmatched. CDR1 and CDR2 from the germline V gene are SGHVS and FQNEAQ.

V is TRBV20-1 and J is TRBJ2-1; 8 positions agree with TRBD2. Germline CDR1 DFQATT, CDR2 SNEGSKA (reference sequence). The CDR3 is 16 amino acids. Losses at the gene ends were 0 bases for V and 3 bases for J; bases not matched to a gene: 7. CDR3 protein: CSARDLGGGFYNEQFF. In DNA, the CDR3 is TGCAGTGCTAGAGATCTCGGGGGGGGATTCTACAATGAGCAGTTCTTC.

CDR3 protein: CASSSSGGGREQFF. CDR3 DNA sequence: TGTGCCAGCAGTTCTAGCGGGGGGGGACGTGAGCAGTTCTTC. This chain uses TRBV7-9 with TRBJ2-1; TRBD2 matches at 12 bases. With V trimmed by 6 bases and J by 9 bases, 6 bases remained unmatched. The CDR3 covers 14 residues. Germline V gene data show CDR1 as SEHNR and CDR2 as FQNEAQ (reference sequence). The full variable domain, its missing parts supplied by reference TRBV7-9 and TRBJ2-1, is DTGVSQNPRHKITKRGQNVTFRCDPISEHNRLYWYRQTLGQGPEFLTYFQNEAQLEKSRLLSDRFSAERPKGSFSTLEIQRTEQGDSAMYLCASSSSGGGREQFFGPGTRLTVL.

The CDR3 sequence is CASSRGVDTGELFF. The CDR3 region has the DNA TGTGCCAGCAGCCGAGGGGTCGACACCGGGGAGCTGTTTTTT. This chain joins TRBV7-9 and TRBJ2-2, with D perhaps matching TRBD1 or TRBD2 (5 bases each). Trimming removed 5 bases from V and 3 bases from J, with 10 bases in between. Germline-derived CDR1 and CDR2 are SEHNR and FQNEAQ (reference sequence). The CDR3 is 14 amino acids.